This T cell receptor (beta chain) was identified in a study of early T cells in non-severe SARS-CoV-2 infection. Overall study findings and caveats: VDJdb matching, biased toward anti-spike CD8 responses, missed private and CD4 specificities.

Note on this clonotype: What it binds is unknown.

MiXCR, run by TCRdb on the 5' RACE reads, gives a single entry per CDR3 protein. The repertoire includes tens of thousands of distinct CDR3 sequences, more than 4.5% of them detected once, and approximately 5.6% sits in the top ten. The V gene's germline CDR1 is SGHRS and CDR2 YFSETQ. Trimming shortened V by 2 bases and J by 9 bases, and 15 bases separated the two germline ends. This CDR3 has 13 amino acids. The chain is built from TRBV5-1 and TRBJ2-7; D remains unclear. The sample was whole blood, taken at baseline. This sequence was found in an adult who was a healthcare worker with PCR-confirmed SARS-CoV-2 infection or an uninfected control (not recorded which). The CDR3 loop is CASSFGSASVQYF. In nucleotides, the CDR3 is TGCGCCAGCAGCTTCGGTTCCGCTTCCGTGCAGTACTTC.